Below are 18 T cell receptor beta chains sequenced from a single sample in a study of identical twins. TCRdb itself ran the 5' RACE reads through MiXCR, one entry per CDR3 protein. The profile shows some 1,700,000 distinct CDR3 sequences, under 35% of them singletons. Sequencing used cord blood. Every receptor here comes from a newborn girl in good health.

The V call is TRBV2, the J call TRBJ2-7; 8 bases match TRBD2. The CDR3 consists of 15 residues. Losses at the gene ends were 1 base for V and 7 bases for J; bases not matched to a gene: 9. Germline-derived CDR1 and CDR2 are SNHLY and FYNNEI. This CDR3 is CASSEGLAGHNEQYF. DNA for the CDR3: TGTGCCAGCAGTGAAGGGCTAGCGGGTCACAATGAGCAGTACTTC.

This clonotype was detected many times. This chain joins TRBV18 and TRBJ2-3; no clear D. The CDR3 runs 10 residues. Trimming cost V 2 bases and J 6 bases, with 0 bases left between them. In germline, CDR1 is KGHSH, CDR2 LQKENI. The CDR3 sequence: CASSPDTQYF. The CDR3 nucleotides read TGTGCCAGCTCACCAGATACGCAGTATTTT.

V is TRBV7-2 and J is TRBJ1-1; D not certain. V dropped 5 bases and J dropped 1 base, with 8 bases sitting between them. The CDR3 length is 13 residues. Germline assignment: CDR1 SGHTA and CDR2 FQGNSA. CDR3 sequence (DNA): TGTGCCAGCAGCCCCTGGTGGAACACTGAAGCTTTCTTT. Translating it yields CASSPWWNTEAFF.

This clonotype occurred a few times. V is TRBV10-3 and J is TRBJ1-1; D is ambiguous. Germline V gives CDR1 ENHRY, CDR2 SYGVKD. V lost 2 bases to trimming and J lost 0 bases, with 10 bases between them. The CDR3 is made up of 15 amino acids. The chain's CDR3 is CAISEPSGLNTEAFF. The CDR3 nucleotides are TGTGCCATCAGTGAGCCGTCAGGACTGAACACTGAAGCTTTCTTT.

This chain links TRBV20-1 with TRBJ1-5; no clear D gene. The V end was cut by 4 bases, the J end by 4 bases, with 17 bases between. Per the germline V gene, CDR1 is DFQATT and CDR2 is SNEGSKA (reference sequence). The CDR3 has 15 amino acids. CDR3 sequence reads: CSATARPLSNQPQHF. DNA of the CDR3: TGCAGTGCTACCGCTCGCCCGCTTTCTAATCAGCCCCAGCATTTT.

This chain links TRBV7-6 with TRBJ2-7, with D maybe TRBD2 (6 bases). The germline V and J ends were trimmed by 1 base and 2 bases, with 27 bases remaining between them. The V gene's germline CDR1 is SGHVS and CDR2 FNYEAQ. CDR3 length: 20 amino acids. The CDR3 DNA reads TGTGCCAGCAGCTTAGTGCCTCAGATAAGGGCGGGGACTGGTACCTACGAGCAGTACTTC. This codes for CASSLVPQIRAGTGTYEQYF.

This clonotype was detected only a few times. The chain employs TRBV3-1 and TRBJ1-1, with TRBD1 identical over 9 bases. The junction had 13 bases not matched to a gene; V was cut back by 4 bases and J by 10 bases. The CDR3 runs to 15 residues. Per germline, CDR1 LGHDT and CDR2 YNNKEL (reference sequence). The CDR3 DNA reads TGTGCCAGCAGCCCGAAGGTAGTCGGGACAGGGAGAGCTTTCTTT. Protein: CASSPKVVGTGRAFF.

The V gene is TRBV12-5, the J gene TRBJ2-7; D is ambiguous. This CDR3 is built from 13 residues. Germline V lookup: CDR1 LGHNT, CDR2 FRNRAP. V shed 0 bases and J shed 2 bases, with 5 bases lying between them. CDR3 protein: CASGLVRPYEQYF. As DNA, the CDR3 is TGTGCTAGTGGTTTGGTGCGGCCCTACGAGCAGTACTTC.

The sample holds a few counts of this clonotype. The rearrangement uses TRBV28 and TRBJ1-4; TRBD1 might be the D (5 bases). Germline loops: CDR1 MDHEN, CDR2 SYDVKM. The CDR3 is made up of 19 amino acids. Between the trimmed V and J ends, which lost 5 bases and 0 bases, there was a span of 22 bases. The CDR3 DNA sequence: TGTGCCAGCAGTCCGCCGGGACGGAGTTCCTTTGCAACTAATGAAAAACTGTTTTTT. Protein product: CASSPPGRSSFATNEKLFF.

The chain joins TRBV12-3 or TRBV12-4 to TRBJ1-1, with D maybe TRBD1 (5 bases). Trimming cost V 8 bases and J 2 bases, with 18 bases left between them. The CDR3 covers 15 residues. The chain's CDR3 is CASASQAGVNTEAFF. CDR3 bases: TGTGCCAGCGCTTCCCAGGCGGGGGTCAACACTGAAGCTTTCTTT.

The genes are TRBV10-1 and TRBJ1-1; weak D call: TRBD1 (6 bases). The CDR3 loop spans 10 amino acids. Germline-derived CDR1 and CDR2 are WNHNN and SYGVQD (reference sequence). Trimming shortened V by 8 bases and J by 6 bases, and 7 bases separated the two germline ends. Written as DNA, the CDR3 is TGCGCCAGCGGGACACCTGAAGCTTTCTTT. This translates into CASGTPEAFF.

In its sample, this clonotype was seen a few times. The rearrangement joins TRBV12-3 or TRBV12-4 to TRBJ2-1; no firm D call. Trimming took off 2 bases at V and 9 bases at J, with 11 bases between the two ends. CDR3 length: 13 residues. The CDR3 is CASSLPGYGEQFF. CDR3 DNA: TGTGCCAGCAGTTTACCAGGTTACGGTGAGCAGTTCTTC.

Of note for this clonotype: The limits of the CDR3 on the DNA are not certain, so only TCRdb's listed CDR3 is given. The chain combines TRBV21-1 with TRBJ1-2; TRBD1, the table's D call, lacks a check against the DNA. TRBV21-1 is an annotated pseudogene. Both ends counted, the CDR3 spans 19 residues. CDR3 region: CASSIYLCSVSGQNYGYTF.

A few counts support this clonotype. This rearrangement joins TRBV29-1 to TRBJ2-7; 8 bases match TRBD2. V trimming: 6 bases; J trimming: 3 bases; junction bases outside the gene matches: 4. CDR3 length: 12 amino acids. Germline CDR1 reads SQVTM; CDR2 reads ANQGSEA. The CDR3 DNA follows: TGCAGCGTCGAGCTAGCGGGCTACGAGCAGTACTTC. As protein: CSVELAGYEQYF.

This clonotype was detected only a few times. The chain couples TRBV12-3 or TRBV12-4 to TRBJ1-1; 8 bases line up with TRBD1. There are 14 residues in the CDR3. With V trimmed by 5 bases and J by 4 bases, 6 bases remained unmatched. Here the CDR3 DNA reads TGTGCCAGCAGTAGCCCCAGGGGGCCCACTGAAGCTTTCTTT. It translates to CASSSPRGPTEAFF.

This clonotype turned up a few times. The rearrangement uses TRBV12-3 or TRBV12-4 and TRBJ1-1; D ambiguous. This CDR3 is built from 13 residues. V lost 5 bases and J lost 4, with 11 bases in between. The CDR3, as DNA: TGTGCCAGCAGTACCCGACGGGGCACTGAAGCTTTCTTT. This sequence encodes CASSTRRGTEAFF.

This clonotype was counted a few times. V gene TRBV20-1 combines with J gene TRBJ1-6; tentative D call: TRBD1 (6 bases). In germline, CDR1 is DFQATT, CDR2 SNEGSKA (reference sequence). V gave up 0 bases and J gave up 1 base, with 13 bases separating them. The CDR3 contains 17 residues. The CDR3 loop is CSARDTRGRSYNSPLHF. The CDR3 DNA reads TGCAGTGCTAGAGATACGAGGGGGAGGTCCTATAATTCACCCCTCCACTTT.

J is TRBJ1-1 and V is TRBV4-1; 7 nucleotides agree with TRBD1. Germline trimming cut 0 bases from V and 6 bases from J; bases unmatched to any gene: 10. Germline V CDR1 and CDR2: MGHRA, YSYEKL. The CDR3 is made up of 16 amino acids. The CDR3 reads CASSQDLRTGRPEAFF. The DNA of the CDR3 is TGCGCCAGCAGCCAAGATCTTCGGACAGGTCGCCCTGAAGCTTTCTTT.